Here is one TCR beta chain with its context. Its antigen remains unidentified. The protocol was immunoSEQ multiplex PCR, while the TCRdb copy is restricted to in-frame clones and leaves out a portion. The repertoire holds over 30,000 clones, with roughly 80% as singletons. CDR1 is SGHDN, CDR2 FVKESK, per germline. V was clipped by 4 bases and J by 3 bases, with 6 bases between them. The CDR3 is made up of 13 amino acids. This entry is derived from a study of OX40 agonist ivuxolimab in advanced cancers. Study summary: At 0.01 to 10 mg/kg, ivuxolimab was administered intravenously to patients every 2 weeks.

Study-wide results and limits: Dosing at 0.1 to 3.0 mg/kg was accompanied by clonal expansion of CD4+ and CD8+ blood T cells by week 6. The study found that CD8+ T cells averaged more expanded clones than CD4+. At 0.1-3.0 mg/kg, partial responders had clonal expansion among the lowest observed.

Sequenced here: CD4+ or CD8+ T cells sorted from blood, sampled in a trial of the OX40 agonist ivuxolimab. The J gene is TRBJ1-4, the V gene TRBV14; no clear D. The clonotype originates from an adult with an advanced solid tumor such as melanoma, head and neck, liver or kidney cancer. The CDR3 DNA follows: TGTGCCAGCAGCCGGGGTCCTAATGAAAAACTGTTTTTT. Translation gives CASSRGPNEKLFF.